The 29 T cell receptor beta chains below were found in one sample sequenced in a study of T cells in localized non-small cell lung cancer. The protocol was immunoSEQ multiplex PCR, while the TCRdb copy is restricted to in-frame clones and leaves out a portion. The sample carries under 50,000 clones, about nine tenths recorded once. Sequencing was performed on peripheral blood mononuclear cells, taken before any cancer treatment. The receptors stem from a male donor older than 55 with stage II lung adenocarcinoma.

The sample holds a few counts of this clone. The J gene is TRBJ1-1, the V gene TRBV19; D gene ambiguous. The CDR3 runs 14 residues. The germline V gene encodes CDR1 LNHDA and CDR2 SQIVND (reference sequence). V shed 6 bases and J shed 4 bases, with 15 bases lying between them. The CDR3 reads CASSPGWGSTEAFF. DNA of the CDR3: TGTGCCAGTAGCCCGGGGTGGGGAAGCACTGAAGCTTTCTTT.

The V gene is TRBV5-5, the J gene TRBJ2-5, with TRBD1 matching 10 bases. The V and J ends lost 4 bases and 5 bases, in that order; junction bases with no gene match: 8. This CDR3 has 15 amino acids. Germline V gene sequence: CDR1 SGHKS, CDR2 YYEKEE (reference sequence). The CDR3 coding sequence is TGTGCCAGCAGCCCCGGGACAGGGGCGGGGGAGACCCAGTACTTC. Translation gives CASSPGTGAGETQYF.

The gene calls are TRBV19 and TRBJ2-7, with TRBD1 matching 8 bases. V shed 7 bases and J 3 bases; nucleotides not matched to a gene: 17. From germline, CDR1 is LNHDA and CDR2 SQIVND (reference sequence). The CDR3 runs 17 residues. The CDR3 loop is CASKSQGQGGSLYEQYF. The CDR3 DNA follows: TGTGCCAGTAAGTCCCAAGGACAGGGAGGATCCCTCTACGAGCAGTACTTC.

The CDR3 coding sequence is TGTGCCTGTACGATGGGCGGGCGGACTGAAGCTTTCTTT. It specifies CACTMGGRTEAFF. The chain recombines TRBV30 with TRBJ1-1; no definite D call. CDR1 and CDR2 from the germline V gene are GTSNPN and SVGIG (reference sequence). Trimming took off 6 bases at V and 5 bases at J, with 16 bases between the two ends. This CDR3 comprises 13 residues.

This rearrangement joins TRBV15 to TRBJ2-7; 7 bases line up with TRBD1. The V segment lost 0 bases and the J segment 3 bases; nucleotides outside the gene matches: 5. This CDR3 comprises 15 residues. Germline-derived CDR1 and CDR2 are LNHNV and YYDKDF (reference sequence). CDR3 amino acids: CATSRDPGDSYEQYF. As DNA, the CDR3 is TGTGCCACCAGCAGAGATCCCGGGGACAGCTACGAGCAGTACTTC.

The rearrangement joins TRBV11-3 to TRBJ2-3; tentative D call: TRBD2 (5 bases). Germline V gene lookup returns CDR1 SGHNT and CDR2 YENEEA. Trimming pared 3 bases from V and 8 bases from J, leaving 9 bases between. The CDR3 is 12 amino acids. The CDR3 loop is CASSFAEGTQYF. The CDR3 DNA follows: TGTGCCAGCAGCTTCGCAGAGGGTACGCAGTATTTT.

CDR3 nucleotide sequence: TGTGCCAGCTCACCAACGCGGGACCCCTTATACGAGCAGTACTTC. It translates to CASSPTRDPLYEQYF. This chain uses TRBV18 with TRBJ2-7; D perhaps matches TRBD2 (6 bases). The ends were cut back, 2 bases at V and 4 bases at J, with 15 bases in the middle. CDR1 is KGHSH, CDR2 LQKENI, per germline. This CDR3 spans 15 amino acids.

The J gene is TRBJ2-1, the V gene TRBV4-3; TRBD1 aligns across 7 bases. Germline V lookup: CDR1 LGHNA, CDR2 YSLEER. V lost 0 bases and J lost 9; bases outside the gene matches: 8. The CDR3 sequence is 15 residues long. CDR3 bases: TGCGCCAGCAGCCAAGAAAACAGGGGCTGGTTTGAGCAGTTCTTC. It specifies CASSQENRGWFEQFF.

The V and J genes are TRBV5-1 and TRBJ2-3; D gene ambiguous. V lost 0 bases, J lost 0 bases, and 8 bases lay in between. The CDR3 is 15 amino acids. Germline loops: CDR1 SGHRS, CDR2 YFSETQ. In DNA form, the CDR3 reads TGCGCCAGCAGCTTGGGACAATTAAGCACAGATACGCAGTATTTT. Translation: CASSLGQLSTDTQYF.

V and J are TRBV5-6 and TRBJ2-3, with D perhaps matching TRBD1 (5 bases). V lost 4 bases and J lost 2, with 11 bases in between. From germline, CDR1 is SGHDT and CDR2 YYEEEE. The CDR3 runs 14 residues. CDR3 bases: TGTGCCAGCAGCCCACAGGACAACACAGATACGCAGTATTTT. Translation gives CASSPQDNTDTQYF.

The chain combines TRBV5-1 with TRBJ1-2; D is possibly TRBD1 (5 bases). Germline-derived CDR1 and CDR2 are SGHRS and YFSETQ. The CDR3 is 15 residues long. Trimming took 4 bases from V and 2 from J, leaving 15 bases between them. CDR3 bases: TGCGCCAGCAGCAGTGGAAATGCAGGGAACTATGGCTACACCTTC. This encodes CASSSGNAGNYGYTF.

The sample holds a few counts of this clone. The chain carries TRBV20-1 and TRBJ1-1; a weak D match, TRBD1 (6 bases). The CDR3 runs 11 residues. The germline V gene has CDR1 DFQATT and CDR2 SNEGSKA (reference sequence). The CDR3, as DNA: TGCAGATACAAGGGGGACACTGAAGCTTTCTTT. Its translation: CRYKGDTEAFF.

The CDR3 DNA reads TGTGCCTGGAGTTGGGGGAATAATTCACCCCTCCACTTT. Amino acid sequence: CAWSWGNNSPLHF. The chain recombines TRBV30 with TRBJ1-6, with D possibly being TRBD1 (5 bases). The CDR3 totals 13 residues. V was clipped by 2 bases and J by 5 bases, with 7 bases between them. The V gene's germline CDR1 is GTSNPN and CDR2 SVGIG (reference sequence).

The V call is TRBV28, the J call TRBJ2-7; TRBD2 matches at 11 bases. The V segment lost 3 bases and the J segment 2 bases; nucleotides outside the gene matches: 9. This CDR3 has 17 amino acids. The V gene's germline CDR1 is MDHEN and CDR2 SYDVKM. CDR3 sequence: CASSFVAGGIGAYEQYF. In DNA, the CDR3 is TGTGCCAGCAGTTTTGTAGCGGGAGGGATAGGGGCCTACGAGCAGTACTTC. Full variable domain (rest looked up from reference TRBV28 and TRBJ2-7): DVKVTQSSRYLVKRTGEKVFLECVQDMDHENMFWYRQDPGLGLRLIYFSYDVKMKEKGDIPEGYSVSREKKERFSLILESASTNQTSMYLCASSFVAGGIGAYEQYFGPGTRLTVT.

The chain combines TRBV4-3 with TRBJ2-3; D is perhaps TRBD2 (5 bases). CDR1 is LGHNA and CDR2 is YSLEER in the germline V gene. V was shortened by 1 base and J by 5 bases, with 19 bases between the two germline ends. The length of the CDR3 is 17 residues. The CDR3 loop reads CASSQGLAPNGGDTQYF. CDR3 nucleotide sequence: TGCGCCAGCAGCCAAGGGTTAGCGCCTAATGGTGGAGATACGCAGTATTTT.

This clone turned up a few times. This rearrangement joins TRBV4-1 to TRBJ1-1; D might be TRBD1 (6 bases). The CDR3 has 13 amino acids. Germline-derived CDR1 and CDR2 are MGHRA and YSYEKL. V lost 7 bases and J 5 bases, leaving 14 bases between the germline ends. CDR3 bases: TGCGCCAGCACCCGGGGGGCTGGAACTGAAGCTTTCTTT. Protein product: CASTRGAGTEAFF.

The chain is built from TRBV4-1 and TRBJ2-1; 7 bases match TRBD2. Germline trimming cut 4 bases from V and 10 bases from J; bases unmatched to any gene: 4. Germline-derived CDR1 and CDR2 are MGHRA and YSYEKL. There are 12 residues in the CDR3. The CDR3 bases are TGCGCCAGCAGCCTGACGGGAGGAGAGCAGTTCTTC. Translating gives CASSLTGGEQFF.

V gene TRBV7-3 combines with J gene TRBJ2-5, with D uncertain. Trimming cost V 2 bases and J 4 bases, with 8 bases left between them. CDR1 is SGHTA, CDR2 FQGTGA, per germline. The CDR3 loop spans 13 amino acids. The CDR3 reads CASSLGRLETQYF. For the CDR3, the DNA is TGTGCCAGCAGCTTAGGGCGCTTAGAGACCCAGTACTTC.

The chain combines TRBV5-1 with TRBJ2-1, with D unresolved. The V and J ends lost 6 bases and 0 bases respectively, with 19 bases between them. Germline lookup yields CDR1 SGHRS and CDR2 YFSETQ. CDR3 length: 17 amino acids. CDR3 coding DNA: TGCGCCAGCAACTTAGCAGGCGGATCGAGCTCCTACAATGAGCAGTTCTTC. This sequence encodes CASNLAGGSSSYNEQFF. Full variable domain (rest looked up from reference TRBV5-1 and TRBJ2-1): KAGVTQTPRYLIKTRGQQVTLSCSPISGHRSVSWYQQTPGQGLQFLFEYFSETQRNKGNFPGRFSGRQFSNSRSEMNVSTLELGDSALYLCASNLAGGSSSYNEQFFGPGTRLTVL.

J is TRBJ2-3 and V is TRBV5-4; a weak D match, TRBD2 (5 bases). With 10 bases removed from V and 6 bases from J, the gap between germline ends came to 12 bases. Germline CDR1 and CDR2: SGHNT and YYREEE (reference sequence). CDR3 length: 11 amino acids. CDR3 coding DNA: TGTGCCGGCACCTCGGGGGATACGCAGTATTTT. Its protein is CAGTSGDTQYF.

The rearrangement links TRBV6-1 to TRBJ2-1, with TRBD1 as a possible D gene (6 bases). CDR1 and CDR2 (germline): MNHNS, SASEGT. The length of the CDR3 is 13 residues. Trimming shortened V by 7 bases and J by 9 bases, and 16 bases separated the two germline ends. CDR3 amino acids: CASTPRQGREQFF. The CDR3 region has the DNA TGTGCCAGCACCCCCCGGCAGGGGCGTGAGCAGTTCTTC.

This clone was recorded once. V is TRBV6-1 and J is TRBJ1-2; D is ambiguous. The CDR3 runs 13 residues. Germline V CDR1 and CDR2: MNHNS, SASEGT. Between the trimmed V and J ends, which lost 0 bases and 4 bases, there was a span of 6 bases. DNA for the CDR3: TGTGCCAGCAGTGAAGCGGTCGGCTATGGCTACACCTTC. It encodes CASSEAVGYGYTF.

V usage is TRBV5-1 and J usage is TRBJ2-7, with 8 positions matching TRBD2. V was pared by 2 bases and J by 10 bases, with 2 bases of the junction left unmatched. Per germline, CDR1 SGHRS and CDR2 YFSETQ. The CDR3 totals 11 residues. The CDR3 is CASSFSGNQYF. CDR3 sequence (DNA): TGCGCCAGCAGCTTTAGCGGGAATCAGTACTTC.

As to this clone: The junction does not match germline at one end; this may be a read error. The chain links TRBV19 to TRBJ1-5, with D perhaps TRBD1 (5 bases). This CDR3 spans 15 amino acids. Germline loops: CDR1 LNHDA, CDR2 SQIVND (reference sequence). The CDR3 is CASSISGTANFPQHF. For the CDR3, the DNA is TGTGCCAGTAGTATTTCCGGGACGGCGAATTTTCCCCAACATTTT.

About this clone itself: A junction end diverges from the germline sequence, so it may reflect a read error. V and J are TRBV7-9 and TRBJ2-7; D is unclear. Germline lookup yields CDR1 SEHNR and CDR2 FQNEAQ (reference sequence). The CDR3 is made up of 14 amino acids. This CDR3 reads CASSLNTYSFEQYF. The CDR3 coding sequence is TGTGCCAGCAGCTTAAACACCTATTCCTTCGAGCAGTACTTC.

The rearrangement joins TRBV4-1 to TRBJ2-3; D is ambiguous. The CDR3 length is 15 residues. Trimming cost V 0 bases and J 3 bases, with 10 bases left between them. Germline values: CDR1 MGHRA, CDR2 YSYEKL. DNA for the CDR3: TGCGCCAGCAGCCAAGATCTCCAGGTAACAGATACGCAGTATTTT. Its translation is CASSQDLQVTDTQYF.

This chain's CDR3 is CASTRTGGHQETQYF. The CDR3 bases are TGTGCCAGTACTCGGACAGGGGGCCACCAAGAGACCCAGTACTTC. This rearrangement joins TRBV19 to TRBJ2-5; 11 bases align to TRBD1. Germline V gene lookup returns CDR1 LNHDA and CDR2 SQIVND (reference sequence). The V segment lost 7 bases and the J segment 0 bases; nucleotides outside the gene matches: 4. This CDR3 contains 15 residues.

The V gene is TRBV29-1, the J gene TRBJ1-1; the D gene is possibly TRBD1 (6 bases). CDR1 SQVTM and CDR2 ANQGSEA come from the germline V gene. This CDR3 spans 13 amino acids. V shed 7 bases and J shed 5 bases, with 17 bases lying between them. The DNA for the CDR3 is TGCAGCGCGATTACTACAGGGCGTACTGAAGCTTTCTTT. This translates into CSAITTGRTEAFF.

The V and J genes are TRBV25-1 and TRBJ1-2; perhaps TRBD1 as D (6 bases). This CDR3 is built from 14 residues. Per the germline V gene, CDR1 is MGHDK and CDR2 is SYGVNS. The V end was cut by 5 bases, the J end by 0 bases, with 10 bases between. The CDR3 loop reads CASSRDNTNYGYTF. CDR3 bases: TGTGCCAGCAGTCGGGACAATACTAACTATGGCTACACCTTC.